One and the same sample provided the 22 T cell receptor beta chains below, sequenced in a study of blood T cells in healthy people across ages. A J-beta primer mix and a sample-barcoded 5' primer were used in a second PCR of about 6 to 12 cycles. One entry per CDR3 protein results from TCRdb running MiXCR on the 5' RACE reads. The sample has roughly 2 million distinct CDR3 sequences; 49% are singletons. Sequencing was performed on blood. Source of these receptors: a middle-aged woman in good health.

This chain links TRBV6-2 or TRBV6-3 with TRBJ1-2; maybe TRBD1 (6 bases). Trimming took off 6 bases at V and 0 bases at J, with 11 bases between the two ends. There are 14 residues in the CDR3. The germline V gene has CDR1 MNHEY and CDR2 SVGEGT. CDR3 bases: TGTGCCAGCAGGGACAGTGGAGCTAACTATGGCTACACCTTC. Protein sequence: CASRDSGANYGYTF.

This clonotype has a handful of counts. V is TRBV13 and J is TRBJ1-1; 7 positions match TRBD1. Germline lookup yields CDR1 PRHDT and CDR2 FYEKMQ (reference sequence). The CDR3 has 14 residues. V was clipped by 2 bases and J by 4 bases; unmatched bases: 4. The CDR3 coding sequence is TGTGCCAGCAGCTTACAGGGGGTAGGCACTGAAGCTTTCTTT. Encoded protein: CASSLQGVGTEAFF.

J is TRBJ1-2 and V is TRBV20-1; D ambiguous. V was trimmed by 3 bases and J by 2 bases, leaving 10 bases between them. This CDR3 is built from 13 residues. Germline values: CDR1 DFQATT, CDR2 SNEGSKA (reference sequence). The CDR3 sequence: CSASDRVNYGYTF. Written as DNA, the CDR3 is TGCAGTGCTAGTGATCGCGTGAACTATGGCTACACCTTC.

A few counts support this clonotype. The chain employs TRBV10-3 and TRBJ2-1, with TRBD2 matching over 10 bases. There are 15 residues in the CDR3. V dropped 6 bases and J dropped 4; count of bases not matched to a gene: 6. The V gene's germline CDR1 is ENHRY and CDR2 SYGVKD. CDR3 loop: CAISASGGRYNEQFF. CDR3 bases: TGTGCCATCAGCGCTAGCGGGGGCCGTTACAATGAGCAGTTCTTC.

This chain links TRBV6-5 with TRBJ2-5; no reliable D call. There are 15 residues in the CDR3. V shed 8 bases and J shed 5 bases, with 21 bases lying between them. Germline assignment: CDR1 MNHEY and CDR2 SVGAGI. In DNA, the CDR3 is TGTGCCAGCCGCGAGTCCGACAATTTGTGGGAGACCCAGTACTTC. Residues: CASRESDNLWETQYF.

This clonotype was detected only a few times. The J gene is TRBJ2-7, the V gene TRBV5-1; maybe TRBD1 (6 bases). Germline V gives CDR1 SGHRS, CDR2 YFSETQ. Between the trimmed V and J ends, which lost 4 bases and 0 bases, there was a span of 17 bases. The CDR3 is 16 amino acids. Written as DNA, the CDR3 is TGCGCCAGCAGCGCCCTGACAGGTCCTTTCTCCTACGAGCAGTACTTC. Its protein product is CASSALTGPFSYEQYF.

This sequence joins TRBV20-1 and TRBJ2-1; 10 nucleotides line up with TRBD2. Germline V gene lookup returns CDR1 DFQATT and CDR2 SNEGSKA (reference sequence). The CDR3 totals 15 residues. V lost 3 bases to trimming and J lost 9 bases; unmatched junction nucleotides: 11. The CDR3 region has the DNA TGCAGTGCTAGTGGGCTAGCGGGGGTTACGGGTGAGCAGTTCTTC. Translated, it gives CSASGLAGVTGEQFF.

This clonotype showed up just a few times. The chain joins TRBV13 to TRBJ2-5; 12 nucleotides agree with TRBD1. Germline CDR1 reads PRHDT; CDR2 reads FYEKMQ (reference sequence). The CDR3 extends over 16 amino acids. With V trimmed by 5 bases and J by 1 base, 5 bases remained unmatched. The chain's CDR3 is CASSQRDRGPQETQYF. The CDR3 DNA reads as TGTGCCAGCAGCCAACGGGACAGGGGGCCCCAAGAGACCCAGTACTTC.

This clonotype was observed a handful of times. This sequence joins TRBV4-3 and TRBJ2-7; TRBD2 is a possible D gene (6 bases). Germline CDR1 is LGHNA and CDR2 is YSLEER. The CDR3 length is 16 residues. V lost 0 bases to trimming and J lost 0 bases, with 12 bases between them. In DNA form, the CDR3 reads TGCGCCAGCAGCCAAGATGGGGGGACGGGCTCCTACGAGCAGTACTTC. Translated, it gives CASSQDGGTGSYEQYF.

Regarding this clonotype: Compared with germline, one end of the junction differs, possibly owing to a read error. This sequence joins TRBV6-2 or TRBV6-3 and TRBJ2-3, with TRBD1 matching over 7 bases. Germline V CDR1 and CDR2: MNHEY, SVGEGT. CDR3 length equals 16 residues. Here the CDR3 DNA reads TGTACCAGCAGTCGGGACAGCGGTCAGGGAACAGATACGCAGTATTTT. Protein: CTSSRDSGQGTDTQYF.

Only a few counts were recorded for this clonotype. This chain connects TRBV4-2 to TRBJ1-2; D is uncertain. Germline CDR1 reads LGHNA; CDR2 reads YNFKEQ. The CDR3 extends over 14 amino acids. Trimming took 1 base from V and 1 from J, leaving 7 bases between them. The CDR3 here is CASSQGVGNYGYTF. The CDR3 DNA reads as TGTGCCAGCAGCCAAGGAGTGGGTAACTATGGCTACACCTTC.

This clonotype was observed a few times. This chain links TRBV27 with TRBJ2-3; 13 nucleotides line up with TRBD2. The CDR3 covers 17 residues. Germline V lookup: CDR1 MNHEY, CDR2 SMNVEV (reference sequence). V lost 6 bases, J lost 3 bases, and 9 bases stayed unmatched. The CDR3 bases are TGTGCCAGCAGGATCCTACTAGCGGGGGGGCCGACAGATACGCAGTATTTT. Translating gives CASRILLAGGPTDTQYF.

This chain connects TRBV20-1 to TRBJ2-7, with 7 bases fitting TRBD1. CDR1 is DFQATT, CDR2 SNEGSKA, per germline (reference sequence). This CDR3 region has 15 residues. Trimming took 1 base from V and 1 from J; bases not matched to a gene: 7. As DNA, the CDR3 is TGCAGTGCTAGAGTAGGGACAGCAACTTCCTACGAGCAGTACTTC. It codes for CSARVGTATSYEQYF.

The J gene is TRBJ2-3, the V gene TRBV7-2; tentative D call: TRBD2 (5 bases). Trimming removed 6 bases from V and 2 bases from J, with 18 bases in between. Germline CDR1 and CDR2: SGHTA and FQGNSA. The CDR3 is 16 residues long. CDR3 nucleotides: TGTGCCAGCAGGACCGGGGTAGCCGTAAACACAGATACGCAGTATTTT. Translation: CASRTGVAVNTDTQYF.

The genes are TRBV6-2 or TRBV6-3 and TRBJ2-4; the D gene could be TRBD1 or TRBD2 (6 bases each). The better agreement between TRBJ2-7 and the DNA end casts doubt on the J call. The CDR3 has 15 residues. The germline CDR1 and CDR2 sequences are MNHEY and SVGEGT. The CDR3 is CASSHEGGAAYEQYF. The CDR3 nucleotides read TGTGCCAGCAGTCACGAGGGGGGCGCGGCTTACGAGCAGTACTTC.

This clonotype has just a few counts. This chain joins TRBV4-3 and TRBJ2-3, with D perhaps matching TRBD2 (5 bases). The V gene lost 4 bases and the J gene lost 3 bases, with 14 bases spanning the gap. This CDR3 is 15 amino acids long. Germline lookup yields CDR1 LGHNA and CDR2 YSLEER. The CDR3 sequence: CASSRGLRGTDTQYF. The CDR3 bases are TGCGCCAGCAGCCGAGGACTTCGCGGGACAGATACGCAGTATTTT.

The chain combines TRBV20-1 with TRBJ1-4; D ambiguous. V lost 3 bases and J lost 4, with 12 bases in between. CDR3 length: 14 amino acids. The germline V gene encodes CDR1 DFQATT and CDR2 SNEGSKA (reference sequence). CDR3 in amino acids: CSASGPKINEKLFF. CDR3 coding DNA: TGCAGTGCTAGTGGGCCGAAAATTAATGAAAAACTGTTTTTT.

The CDR3 DNA follows: TGTGCCAGCAGCTCCAGAGGGGACAGGGAATCAACCAATGAGCAGTTCTTC. This codes for CASSSRGDRESTNEQFF. The chain joins TRBV7-2 to TRBJ2-1, with 9 bases identical to TRBD1. This CDR3 contains 17 residues. CDR1 is SGHTA and CDR2 is FQGNSA in the germline V gene. The J segment lost 6 bases and the V segment lost 4 bases, leaving 13 bases of the junction unmatched.

Only a few counts were recorded for this clonotype. The rearrangement uses TRBV4-1 and TRBJ2-7, with TRBD2 matching over 7 bases. V trimming: 0 bases; J trimming: 3 bases; junction bases outside the gene matches: 8. CDR3 length: 16 residues. Germline V CDR1 and CDR2: MGHRA, YSYEKL. CDR3: CASSQDWGGADYEQYF. The CDR3 DNA reads as TGCGCCAGCAGCCAAGACTGGGGGGGAGCCGACTACGAGCAGTACTTC.

The sample holds one count of this clonotype. The rearrangement uses TRBV4-1 and TRBJ1-4; 8 bases align to TRBD1. The CDR3 runs to 17 residues. Per germline, CDR1 MGHRA and CDR2 YSYEKL. The J segment lost 5 bases and the V segment lost 1 base, leaving 9 bases of the junction unmatched. CDR3 sequence: CASSQVMATGANEKLFF. The CDR3 coding sequence is TGCGCCAGCAGCCAAGTGATGGCGACAGGGGCAAATGAAAAACTGTTTTTT.

V gene TRBV3-1 combines with J gene TRBJ2-5; D not certain. The DNA end is more similar to TRBJ2-7, so the J call may be wrong. From germline, CDR1 is LGHDT and CDR2 YNNKEL (reference sequence). The CDR3 is made up of 14 amino acids. The CDR3 nucleotides are TGTGCCAGCAGCCAAGCCAGGTTTCGGAGCGAGCAGTACTTC. Translating it yields CASSQARFRSEQYF.

The rearrangement joins TRBV6-5 to TRBJ1-6; 8 bases line up with TRBD1. The germline V gene encodes CDR1 MNHEY and CDR2 SVGAGI. J lost 9 bases, V lost 6 bases, and 10 bases had no gene match. The CDR3 loop spans 15 amino acids. As DNA, the CDR3 is TGTGCCAGCAGCCCAGAGAGGACAGGGAGTTCACCCCTCCACTTT. Translated: CASSPERTGSSPLHF.